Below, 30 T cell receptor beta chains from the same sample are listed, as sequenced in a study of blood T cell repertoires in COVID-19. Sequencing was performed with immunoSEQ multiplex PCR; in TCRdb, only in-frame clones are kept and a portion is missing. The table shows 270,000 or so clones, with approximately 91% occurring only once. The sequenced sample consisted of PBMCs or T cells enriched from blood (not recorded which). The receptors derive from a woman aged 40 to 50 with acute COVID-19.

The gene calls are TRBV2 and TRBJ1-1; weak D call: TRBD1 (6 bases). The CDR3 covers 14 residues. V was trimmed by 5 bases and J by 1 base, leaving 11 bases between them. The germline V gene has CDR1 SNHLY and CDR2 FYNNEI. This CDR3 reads CASSRQERNTEAFF. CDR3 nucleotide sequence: TGTGCCAGCAGTAGACAGGAAAGGAACACTGAAGCTTTCTTT.

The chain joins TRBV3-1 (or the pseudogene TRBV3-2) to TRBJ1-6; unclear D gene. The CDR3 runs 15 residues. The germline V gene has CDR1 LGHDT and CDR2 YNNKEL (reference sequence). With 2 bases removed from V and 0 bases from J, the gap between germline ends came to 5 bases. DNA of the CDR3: TGTGCCAGCAGCCAAAGGAGCTCCTATAATTCACCCCTCCACTTT. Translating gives CASSQRSSYNSPLHF.

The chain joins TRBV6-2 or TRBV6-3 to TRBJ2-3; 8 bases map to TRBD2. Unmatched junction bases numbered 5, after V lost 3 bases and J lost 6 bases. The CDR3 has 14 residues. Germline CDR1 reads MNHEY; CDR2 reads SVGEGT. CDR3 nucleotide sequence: TGTGCCAGCAGTTATTCGGGGGGGCTCGATACGCAGTATTTT. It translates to CASSYSGGLDTQYF.

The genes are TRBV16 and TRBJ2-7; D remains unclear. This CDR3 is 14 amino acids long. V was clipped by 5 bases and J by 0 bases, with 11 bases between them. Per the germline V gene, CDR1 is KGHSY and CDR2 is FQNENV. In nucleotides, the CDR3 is TGTGCCAGCAGCGAAGACTCTGACTCCTACGAGCAGTACTTC. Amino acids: CASSEDSDSYEQYF.

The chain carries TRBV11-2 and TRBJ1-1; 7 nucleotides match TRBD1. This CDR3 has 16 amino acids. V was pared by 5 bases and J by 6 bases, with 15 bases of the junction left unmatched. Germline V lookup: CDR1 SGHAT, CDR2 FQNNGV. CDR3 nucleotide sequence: TGTGCCAGCAGCCTCCCCCCCTTGACAGGGATCGCTGAAGCTTTCTTT. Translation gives CASSLPPLTGIAEAFF.

CDR3 sequence (DNA): TGCAGCGTTGTACGGAGCCGCGGGCCGTTGAACACTGAAGCTTTCTTT. It encodes CSVVRSRGPLNTEAFF. This chain uses TRBV29-1 with TRBJ1-1, with unresolved D. Germline CDR1 is SQVTM and CDR2 is ANQGSEA. Trimming stripped 4 bases from V and 0 bases from J, with 18 bases between. There are 16 residues in the CDR3. The full variable domain, rest sourced from reference TRBV29-1 and TRBJ1-1, is SAVISQKPSRDICQRGTSLTIQCQVDSQVTMMFWYRQQPGQSLTLIATANQGSEATYESGFVIDKFPISRPNLTFSTLTVSNMSPEDSSIYLCSVVRSRGPLNTEAFFGQGTRLTVV.

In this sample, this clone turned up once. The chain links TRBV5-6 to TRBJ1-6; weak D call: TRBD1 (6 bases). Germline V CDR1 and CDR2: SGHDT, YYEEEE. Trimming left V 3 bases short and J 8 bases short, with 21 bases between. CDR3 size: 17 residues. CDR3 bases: TGTGCCAGCAGCTATTGGGGGCCGAATGAGAGAGATTCACCCCTCCACTTT. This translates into CASSYWGPNERDSPLHF. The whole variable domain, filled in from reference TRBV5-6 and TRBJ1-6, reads DAGVTQSPTHLIKTRGQQVTLRCSPKSGHDTVSWYQQALGQGPQFIFQYYEEEERQRGNFPDRFSGHQFPNYSSELNVNALLLGDSALYLCASSYWGPNERDSPLHFGNGTRLTVT.

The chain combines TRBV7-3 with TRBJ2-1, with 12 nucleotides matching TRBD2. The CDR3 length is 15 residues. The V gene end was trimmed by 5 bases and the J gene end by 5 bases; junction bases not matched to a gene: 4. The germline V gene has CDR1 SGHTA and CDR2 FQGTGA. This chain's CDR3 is CASSRTSGANNEQFF. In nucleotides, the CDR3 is TGTGCCAGCAGCAGGACTAGCGGGGCTAACAATGAGCAGTTCTTC.

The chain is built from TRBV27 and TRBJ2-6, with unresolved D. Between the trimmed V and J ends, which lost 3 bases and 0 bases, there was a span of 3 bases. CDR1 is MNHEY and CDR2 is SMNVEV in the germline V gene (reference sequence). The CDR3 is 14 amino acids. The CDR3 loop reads CASSFGSGANVLTF. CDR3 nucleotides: TGTGCCAGCAGTTTCGGCTCTGGGGCCAACGTCCTGACTTTC.

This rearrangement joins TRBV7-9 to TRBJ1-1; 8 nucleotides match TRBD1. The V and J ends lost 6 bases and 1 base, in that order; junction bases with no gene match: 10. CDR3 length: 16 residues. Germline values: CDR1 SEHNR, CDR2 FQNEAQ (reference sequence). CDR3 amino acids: CASSSDTGGWNTEAFF. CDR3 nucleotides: TGTGCCAGCAGTTCCGATACAGGGGGTTGGAACACTGAAGCTTTCTTT.

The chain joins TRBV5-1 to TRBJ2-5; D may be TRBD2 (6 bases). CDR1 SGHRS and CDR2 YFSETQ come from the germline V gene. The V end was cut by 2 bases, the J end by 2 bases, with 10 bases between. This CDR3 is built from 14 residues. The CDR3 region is CASSFGGPQETQYF. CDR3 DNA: TGCGCCAGCAGCTTCGGAGGGCCTCAAGAGACCCAGTACTTC.

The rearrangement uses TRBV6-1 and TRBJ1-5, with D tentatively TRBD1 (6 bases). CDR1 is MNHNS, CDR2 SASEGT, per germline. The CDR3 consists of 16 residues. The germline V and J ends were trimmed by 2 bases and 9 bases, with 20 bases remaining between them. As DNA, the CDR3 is TGTGCCAGCAGTGAAAACAGGGTTAAGGGCGTAGGGCCCCAGCATTTT. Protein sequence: CASSENRVKGVGPQHF.

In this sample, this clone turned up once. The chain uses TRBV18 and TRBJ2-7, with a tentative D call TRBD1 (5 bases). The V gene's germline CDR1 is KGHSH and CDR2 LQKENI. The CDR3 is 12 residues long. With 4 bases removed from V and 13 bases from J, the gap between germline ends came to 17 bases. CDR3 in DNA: TGTGCCAGCTCACAGGGGCCATTCGAATCTTACTTC. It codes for CASSQGPFESYF.

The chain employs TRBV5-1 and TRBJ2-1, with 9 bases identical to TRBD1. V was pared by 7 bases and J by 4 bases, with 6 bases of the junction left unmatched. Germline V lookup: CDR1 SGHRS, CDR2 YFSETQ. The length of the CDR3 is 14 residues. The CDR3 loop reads CASGPGQGYNEQFF. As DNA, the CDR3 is TGCGCCAGCGGACCGGGACAGGGATACAATGAGCAGTTCTTC.

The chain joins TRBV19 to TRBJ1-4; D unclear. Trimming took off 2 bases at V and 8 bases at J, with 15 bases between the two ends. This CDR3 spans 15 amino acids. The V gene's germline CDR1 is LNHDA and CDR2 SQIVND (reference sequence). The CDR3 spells CASSISVEGWEKLFF. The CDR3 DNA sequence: TGTGCCAGTAGTATATCCGTGGAGGGTTGGGAAAAACTGTTTTTT.

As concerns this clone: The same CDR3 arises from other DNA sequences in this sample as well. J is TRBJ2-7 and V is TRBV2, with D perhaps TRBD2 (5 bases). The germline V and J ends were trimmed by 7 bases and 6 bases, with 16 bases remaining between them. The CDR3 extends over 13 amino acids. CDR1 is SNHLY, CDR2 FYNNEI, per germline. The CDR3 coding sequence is TGTGCCAGCAACGAGGGATCGGGTTCCGAGCAGTACTTC. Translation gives CASNEGSGSEQYF.

For the CDR3, the DNA is TGCGCCAGCAGCCAAGATATCGCGGCGGGAGGAGTTACAGATACGCAGTATTTT. It is translated as CASSQDIAAGGVTDTQYF. The chain links TRBV4-3 to TRBJ2-3, with TRBD2 matching 8 bases. Trimming cost V 0 bases and J 3 bases; bases outside gene matches: 11. CDR1 is LGHNA, CDR2 YSLEER, per germline. The CDR3 is 18 amino acids.

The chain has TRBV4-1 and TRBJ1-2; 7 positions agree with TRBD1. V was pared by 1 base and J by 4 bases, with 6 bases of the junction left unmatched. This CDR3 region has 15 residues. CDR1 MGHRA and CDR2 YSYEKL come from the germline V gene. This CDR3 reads CASSQVQGGFYGYTF. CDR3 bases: TGCGCCAGCAGCCAAGTGCAGGGGGGATTCTATGGCTACACCTTC.

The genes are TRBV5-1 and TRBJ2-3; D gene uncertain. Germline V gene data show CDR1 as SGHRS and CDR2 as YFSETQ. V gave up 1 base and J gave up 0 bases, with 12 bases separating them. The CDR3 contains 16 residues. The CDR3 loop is CASSLNRGISTDTQYF. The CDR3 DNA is TGCGCCAGCAGCTTGAACCGCGGTATCAGCACAGATACGCAGTATTTT. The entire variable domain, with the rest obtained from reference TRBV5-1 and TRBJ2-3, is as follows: KAGVTQTPRYLIKTRGQQVTLSCSPISGHRSVSWYQQTPGQGLQFLFEYFSETQRNKGNFPGRFSGRQFSNSRSEMNVSTLELGDSALYLCASSLNRGISTDTQYFGPGTRLTVL.

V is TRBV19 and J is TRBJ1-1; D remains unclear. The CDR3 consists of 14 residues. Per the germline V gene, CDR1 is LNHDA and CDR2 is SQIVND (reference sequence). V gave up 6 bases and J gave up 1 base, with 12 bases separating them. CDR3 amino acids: CASSKGRGNTEAFF. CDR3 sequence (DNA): TGTGCCAGTAGCAAAGGGCGGGGGAACACTGAAGCTTTCTTT.

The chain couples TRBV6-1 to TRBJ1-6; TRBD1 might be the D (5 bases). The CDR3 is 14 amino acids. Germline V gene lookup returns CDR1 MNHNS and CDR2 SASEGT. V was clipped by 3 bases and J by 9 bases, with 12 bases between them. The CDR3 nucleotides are TGTGCCAGCAGTGACCCGGGGACTGGTTCACCCCTCCACTTT. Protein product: CASSDPGTGSPLHF.

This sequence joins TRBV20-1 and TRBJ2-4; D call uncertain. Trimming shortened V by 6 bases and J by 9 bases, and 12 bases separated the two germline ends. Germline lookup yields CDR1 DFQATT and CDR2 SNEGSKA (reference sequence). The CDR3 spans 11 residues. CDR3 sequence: CSASYSGIQYF. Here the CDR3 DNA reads TGCAGTGCAAGTTACAGTGGCATTCAGTACTTC.

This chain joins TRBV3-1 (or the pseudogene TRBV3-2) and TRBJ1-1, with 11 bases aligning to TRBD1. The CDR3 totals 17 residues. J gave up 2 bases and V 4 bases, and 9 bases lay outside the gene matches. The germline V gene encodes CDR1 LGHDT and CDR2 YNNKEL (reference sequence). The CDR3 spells CASSLLDRGRGNTEAFF. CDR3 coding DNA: TGTGCCAGCAGCCTACTGGACAGGGGGCGAGGTAACACTGAAGCTTTCTTT.

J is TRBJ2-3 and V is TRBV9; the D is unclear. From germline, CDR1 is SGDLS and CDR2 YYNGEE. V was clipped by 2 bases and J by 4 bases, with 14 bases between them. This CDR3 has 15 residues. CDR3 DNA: TGTGCCAGCAGCGTCCGTCCCGTTAATCCAGATACGCAGTATTTT. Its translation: CASSVRPVNPDTQYF. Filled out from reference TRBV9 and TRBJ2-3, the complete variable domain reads DSGVTQTPKHLITATGQRVTLRCSPRSGDLSVYWYQQSLDQGLQFLIQYYNGEERAKGNILERFSAQQFPDLHSELNLSSLELGDSALYFCASSVRPVNPDTQYFGPGTRLTVL.

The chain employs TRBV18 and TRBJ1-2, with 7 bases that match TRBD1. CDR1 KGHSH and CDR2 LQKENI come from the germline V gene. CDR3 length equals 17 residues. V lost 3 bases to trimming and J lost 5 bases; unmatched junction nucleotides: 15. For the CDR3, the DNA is TGTGCCAGCTCACCTGGCCTCCGGGACAGAGAGCTATATGGCTACACCTTC. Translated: CASSPGLRDRELYGYTF.

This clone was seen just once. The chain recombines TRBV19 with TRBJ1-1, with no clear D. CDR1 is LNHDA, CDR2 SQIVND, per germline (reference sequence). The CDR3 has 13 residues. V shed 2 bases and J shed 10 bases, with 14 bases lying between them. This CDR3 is CASSIKARVSAFF. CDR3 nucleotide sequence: TGTGCCAGTAGTATAAAGGCGAGGGTCTCAGCTTTCTTT.

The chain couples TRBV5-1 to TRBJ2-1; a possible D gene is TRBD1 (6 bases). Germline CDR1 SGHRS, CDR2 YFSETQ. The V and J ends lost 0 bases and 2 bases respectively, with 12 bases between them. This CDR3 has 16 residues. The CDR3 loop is CASSLDGGSTYNEQFF. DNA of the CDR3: TGCGCCAGCAGCTTGGATGGGGGCTCCACCTACAATGAGCAGTTCTTC.

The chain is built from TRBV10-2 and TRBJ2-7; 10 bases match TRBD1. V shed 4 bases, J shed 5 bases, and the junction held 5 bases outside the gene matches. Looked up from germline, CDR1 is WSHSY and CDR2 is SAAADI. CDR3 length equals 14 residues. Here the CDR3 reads CASSALGQGDEQYF. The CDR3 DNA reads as TGCGCCAGCAGTGCCCTAGGACAGGGGGACGAGCAGTACTTC.

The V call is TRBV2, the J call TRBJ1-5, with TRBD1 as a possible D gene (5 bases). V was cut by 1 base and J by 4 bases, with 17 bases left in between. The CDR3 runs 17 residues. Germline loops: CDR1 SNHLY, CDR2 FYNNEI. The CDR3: CASSEEGTWQFNQPQHF. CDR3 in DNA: TGTGCCAGCAGTGAAGAAGGGACTTGGCAGTTTAATCAGCCCCAGCATTTT.

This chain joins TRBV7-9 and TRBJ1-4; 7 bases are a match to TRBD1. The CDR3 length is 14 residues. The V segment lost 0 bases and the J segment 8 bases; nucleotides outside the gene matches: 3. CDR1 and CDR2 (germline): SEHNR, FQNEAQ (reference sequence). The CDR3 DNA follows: TGTGCCAGCAGCTTAGCGGCAGGGGGAGAAAAACTGTTTTTT. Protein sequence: CASSLAAGGEKLFF.